This T cell receptor beta chain stems from a study of control samples from healthy donors and cancer patients. The CDR3 consists of 17 residues. Per the germline V gene, CDR1 is LNHDA and CDR2 is SQIVND (reference sequence). The J segment lost 0 bases and the V segment lost 6 bases, leaving 10 bases of the junction unmatched. Assay: immunoSEQ multiplex PCR; the TCRdb copy retains only in-frame clones and omits some. The table lists tens of thousands of clones, roughly 94% of them singletons. The sequence derives from a young man in good health. This chain links TRBV19 with TRBJ1-5, with 8 nucleotides matching TRBD1. Sample: blood. CDR3 sequence: CASRAGQGLNSNQPQHF. In DNA, the CDR3 is TGTGCCAGTAGAGCTGGACAGGGACTCAATAGCAATCAGCCCCAGCATTTT.